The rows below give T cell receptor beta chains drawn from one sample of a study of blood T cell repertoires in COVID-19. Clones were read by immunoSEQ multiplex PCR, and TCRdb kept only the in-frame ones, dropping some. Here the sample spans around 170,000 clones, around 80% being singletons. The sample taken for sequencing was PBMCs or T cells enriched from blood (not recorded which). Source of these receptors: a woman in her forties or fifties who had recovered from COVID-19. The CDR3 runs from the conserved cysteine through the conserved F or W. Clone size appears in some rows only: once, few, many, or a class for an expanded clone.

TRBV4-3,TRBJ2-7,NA,CASSQDSRDSYEQYF
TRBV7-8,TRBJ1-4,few,CASSFGRGNEKLFF
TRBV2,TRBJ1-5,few,CASSVLTDQPQHF
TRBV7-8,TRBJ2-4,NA,CASSQGWEAKNIQYF
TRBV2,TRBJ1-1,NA,CASSDRQSSWGAEAFF
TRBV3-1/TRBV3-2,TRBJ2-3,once,CASSRTGADTQYF
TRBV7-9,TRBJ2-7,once,CASSTGTSTKGGSYEQYF
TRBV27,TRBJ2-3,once,CASSFDAGITDTQYF
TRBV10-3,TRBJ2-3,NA,CAIGAPGIDTQYF
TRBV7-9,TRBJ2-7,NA,CASSSIEYEQYF
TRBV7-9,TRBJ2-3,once,CASSPSFRGFTDTQYF
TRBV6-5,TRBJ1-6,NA,CASALQGQPVSPLHF
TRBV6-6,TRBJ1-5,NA,CASNHQGSNQPQHF
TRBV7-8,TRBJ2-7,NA,CASSWRQGAYEQYF
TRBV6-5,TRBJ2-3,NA,CASSSGTSTDTQYF
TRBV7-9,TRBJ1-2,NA,CASSLGGTNYGYTF
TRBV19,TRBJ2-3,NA,CASSNRHNTDTQYF
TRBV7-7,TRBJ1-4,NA,CASSETAGTNEKLFF
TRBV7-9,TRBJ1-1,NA,CASSLALGANTEAFF
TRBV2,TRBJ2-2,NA,CASRGQGNAGELFF
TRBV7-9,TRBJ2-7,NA,CASSLGQGGSYYYEQYF
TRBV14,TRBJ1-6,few,CASSPDGPLAGSPLHF
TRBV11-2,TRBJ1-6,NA,CASSPLTSKWNSPLHF
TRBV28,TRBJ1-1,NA,CASRPFGRSTEAFF
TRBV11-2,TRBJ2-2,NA,CASSLVSRENTGELFF
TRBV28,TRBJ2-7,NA,CASSLPDRTYEQYF
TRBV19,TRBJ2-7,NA,CASSIKRGVDEQYF
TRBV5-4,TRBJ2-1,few,CASSSMDRGGNEQFF
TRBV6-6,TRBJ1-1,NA,CASSYGRRTEAFF
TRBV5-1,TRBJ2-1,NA,CASSLPGINEQFF
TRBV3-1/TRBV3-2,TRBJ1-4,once,CASSQKRGNEKLFF
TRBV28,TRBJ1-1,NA,CASSRGQGAGNTEAFF
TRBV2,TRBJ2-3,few,CASSEFGGEGTDTQYF
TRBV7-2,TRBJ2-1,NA,CASSRGGTGSNNEQFF
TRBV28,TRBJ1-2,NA,CASSPGGYYGYTF
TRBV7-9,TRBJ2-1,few,CASSSLLGLAGGYEQFF
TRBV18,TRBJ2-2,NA,CASSPDALTGELFF
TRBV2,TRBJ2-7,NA,CASSDGADRYF
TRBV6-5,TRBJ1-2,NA,CASSHQGPFGYTF
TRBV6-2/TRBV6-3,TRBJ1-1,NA,CASSYVPTGGRSTEAFF
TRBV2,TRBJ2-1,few,CASSATSGRIRGNEQFF
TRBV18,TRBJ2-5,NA,CASSPGEAGGAETQYF
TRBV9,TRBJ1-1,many,CASRGDGIMNTEAFF
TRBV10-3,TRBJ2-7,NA,CAISEGRQGNSYEQYF
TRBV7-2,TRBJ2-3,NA,CASSLLAGVFKDTQYF
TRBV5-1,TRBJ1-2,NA,CASSLDATYNYGYTF
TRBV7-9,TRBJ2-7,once,CASSLGTGRVAVYEQYF
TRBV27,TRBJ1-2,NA,CASSYGQGGYGYTF